These T cell receptor beta chains were read from a single sample in a study of blood T cell repertoires in COVID-19. Sequenced by immunoSEQ multiplex PCR; TCRdb stores in-frame clones only, minus some. The table has under 300,000 clones, roughly 87% seen once. Sequencing used peripheral blood. The receptors derive from a human donor in a cohort sampled during active COVID-19. The CDR3 runs from the conserved cysteine through the conserved F or W. D genes are given only for firm matches. The size field is filled for only some rows; it gives once, few, many or a size class.

j_gene	d_gene	len	abundance	v_gene	CDR3nt	CDR3aa
TRBJ1-1	NA	13	NA	TRBV28	TGTGCCAGCAGATTAACTTCGGGGACTGAAGCTTTCTTT	CASRLTSGTEAFF
TRBJ1-1	TRBD1	17	NA	TRBV5-1	TGCGCCAGCAGCTTTGGGGACAGCCAGGTCGTTGGATCCCAAGCTTTCTTT	CASSFGDSQVVGSQAFF
TRBJ2-1	NA	13	NA	TRBV14	TGTGCCAGCAGCCAAAACCCACTTAATGAGCAGTTCTTC	CASSQNPLNEQFF
TRBJ2-1	TRBD2	15	NA	TRBV19	TGTGCCAGTAGGGTAGCGGGGCCGAGATACAATGAGCAGTTCTTC	CASRVAGPRYNEQFF
TRBJ1-1	TRBD1	13	NA	TRBV7-9	TGTGCCAGCAGCTCAACAGGGGCCGCTGAAGCTTTCTTT	CASSSTGAAEAFF
TRBJ2-2	NA	15	NA	TRBV2	TGTGCCAGCAGTGAAACACTATTGAACACCGGGGAGCTGTTTTTT	CASSETLLNTGELFF
TRBJ2-7	TRBD2	15	few	TRBV10-3	TGTGCCATCAGTGGGGGACTAGCGGGAGGGAACGAGCAGTACTTC	CAISGGLAGGNEQYF
TRBJ2-5	TRBD1	15	once	TRBV6-5	TGTGCCAGCAATCTCCGGGCCAGGGGGCTGGAGACCCAGTACTTC	CASNLRARGLETQYF
TRBJ2-3	TRBD1	15	NA	TRBV5-1	TGCGCCAGCAGCTTGCTCGGGACAGGGGTAGATACGCAGTATTTT	CASSLLGTGVDTQYF
TRBJ2-7	NA	14	NA	TRBV30	TGTGCCTGGAGTGGCCAAAGCGCGGTCTACGAGCAGTACTTC	CAWSGQSAVYEQYF
TRBJ2-7	TRBD2	18	NA	TRBV28	TGTGCCAGCAGCTCCCCCTCGACAACTAGCGGGAGAGACTACGAGCAGTACTTC	CASSSPSTTSGRDYEQYF
TRBJ2-1	TRBD2	15	NA	TRBV7-2	TGTGCCAGCAGCTTAGGAGGACTAGCGGTCAATGAGCAGTTCTTC	CASSLGGLAVNEQFF
TRBJ2-3	TRBD2	17	NA	TRBV3-1/TRBV3-2	TGTGCCAGCAGCTACGCGACTAGCCTAGGGTCCCCAGATACGCAGTATTTT	CASSYATSLGSPDTQYF
TRBJ2-5	TRBD1	14	NA	TRBV12-5	TGTGCTAGTGGTTTATCAGGGGGTAGGGAGACCCAGTACTTC	CASGLSGGRETQYF
TRBJ2-1	TRBD2	18	few	TRBV4-2	TGTGCCAGCAGCCCCGACAGCTTAGCGGGAGGAAGCTACAATGAGCAGTTCTTC	CASSPDSLAGGSYNEQFF
TRBJ2-2	TRBD1	14	NA	TRBV19	TGTGCCAGTAGCTTACAGGGGAGCACCGGGGAGCTGTTTTTT	CASSLQGSTGELFF
TRBJ2-7	TRBD1	13	NA	TRBV28	TGTGCCAGCAAGGGGGCAAGCTCCTACGAGCAGTACTTC	CASKGASSYEQYF
TRBJ2-7	TRBD1	16	NA	TRBV12-5	TGTGCTAGGTTAATGGACAGGGATCAGTTCGGGTACGAGCAGTACTTC	CARLMDRDQFGYEQYF
TRBJ2-1	TRBD2	16	NA	TRBV7-6	TGTGCCAGCAGCCCCCAGGGACTAGCGGGAGCGAGTGAGCAGTTCTTC	CASSPQGLAGASEQFF
TRBJ2-1	NA	16	NA	TRBV6-1	TGTGCCAGCAGTGGCGCTTGGACAGGAGGGAGCAATGAGCAGTTCTTC	CASSGAWTGGSNEQFF
TRBJ1-2	TRBD1	14	NA	TRBV24-1	TGTGCCACCAGTGAAACCGGACAGGGGCTTGGCTACACCTTC	CATSETGQGLGYTF
TRBJ2-5	NA	13	NA	TRBV7-2	TGTGCCAGCAGCCCAGGGAACCAAGAGACCCAGTACTTC	CASSPGNQETQYF
TRBJ2-1	NA	18	NA	TRBV15	TGTGCCACCAGCAGAGTTGGCAGAGGGCACAGGGTCGGCAATGAGCAGTTCTTC	CATSRVGRGHRVGNEQFF
TRBJ1-5	NA	18	once	TRBV21-1	TGTGCCAGCAGCACCGAGAAAGAGATCCCTTCCGCCCATCAGCCCCAGCATTTT	CASSTEKEIPSAHQPQHF
TRBJ2-3	NA	16	NA	TRBV4-3	TGCGCCAGCAGCCAAGATCGGGCTAGCCCTGCTGATACGCAGTATTTT	CASSQDRASPADTQYF
TRBJ1-2	NA	13	few	TRBV12-3/TRBV12-4	TGTGCCAGCAGCAGAGACAGGCTCTATGGCTACACCTTC	CASSRDRLYGYTF
TRBJ2-1	NA	14	NA	TRBV6-5	TGTGCCAGCACCTTACTGGGGCCGGGGGATGAGCAGTTCTTC	CASTLLGPGDEQFF
TRBJ2-5	TRBD2	15	few	TRBV7-9	TGTGCCAGCAGCTTAGCTTTAGCGGGAAGTGAGACCCAGTACTTC	CASSLALAGSETQYF
TRBJ2-7	TRBD2	15	NA	TRBV11-2	TGTGCCAGCAGCTTGGGACTAGCGGGTTACTACGAGCAGTACTTC	CASSLGLAGYYEQYF
TRBJ1-2	TRBD1	13	NA	TRBV15	TGTGCCACCTCTGTCGGGACAGACTATGGCTACACCTTC	CATSVGTDYGYTF
TRBJ2-1	TRBD2	17	NA	TRBV5-1	TGCGCCAGCAGCTGGGGCGGGTTAGCGGGAGGGTACAATGAGCAGTTCTTC	CASSWGGLAGGYNEQFF
TRBJ1-2	TRBD1	14	NA	TRBV10-3	TGTGCCATCAGTGAGTCACAGGGGGGCTATGGCTACACCTTC	CAISESQGGYGYTF
TRBJ2-7	NA	14	NA	TRBV5-1	TGCGCCAGCTCACTGGGCACGACAAATTACGAGCAGTACTTC	CASSLGTTNYEQYF
TRBJ1-2	TRBD1	13	NA	TRBV3-1/TRBV3-2	TGTGCCAGCAGCCGGGGACAGGGGTCTGGCTACACCTTC	CASSRGQGSGYTF
TRBJ2-7	NA	14	NA	TRBV3-1/TRBV3-2	TGTGCCAGCAGCCAAGCAGGGGCTGACTACGAGCAGTACTTC	CASSQAGADYEQYF
TRBJ2-2	TRBD2	17	NA	TRBV3-1/TRBV3-2	TGTGCCAGCAGCCTAAGTCGGATAGCGGGAGAGACCGGGGAGCTGTTTTTT	CASSLSRIAGETGELFF
TRBJ1-1	NA	14	NA	TRBV7-2	TGTGCCAGCAGCTTTGATCCCAGTAACACTGAAGCTTTCTTT	CASSFDPSNTEAFF
TRBJ2-1	TRBD2	14	few	TRBV13	TGTGCCAGCAACAAGTGGACTAGAGGGAATGAGCAGTTCTTC	CASNKWTRGNEQFF
TRBJ1-5	NA	15	NA	TRBV28	TGTGCCAGCAGTTTCACGGGGCCCGTCGGAGGGTCCCAGCATTTT	CASSFTGPVGGSQHF
TRBJ2-3	NA	15	NA	TRBV9	TGTGCCAGCAGCGTAGTGGCAGTGGGCACAGATACGCAGTATTTT	CASSVVAVGTDTQYF
TRBJ2-2	TRBD2	17	NA	TRBV11-3	TGTGCCAGCAGCTTGGGGGTAGGCGGGAGTCTCACCGGGGAGCTGTTTTTT	CASSLGVGGSLTGELFF
TRBJ2-3	NA	12	NA	TRBV4-1	TGCGCCAGCAGCCAAGCTTCCGATACGCAGTATTTT	CASSQASDTQYF
TRBJ2-7	TRBD2	15	NA	TRBV9	TGTGCCAGCAGCGCCGGGACTACTAGCTCCTACGAGCAGTACTTC	CASSAGTTSSYEQYF
TRBJ2-3	TRBD1	16	NA	TRBV5-1	TGCGCCAGCAGCTTAGGCGACAGGGGGATGACAGATACGCAGTATTTT	CASSLGDRGMTDTQYF
TRBJ2-4	TRBD2	14	NA	TRBV19	TGTGCCAGTAGTGCATCTACTAGCGGAAACATTCAGTACTTC	CASSASTSGNIQYF
TRBJ2-3	NA	17	NA	TRBV9	TGTGCCAGCAGCGGACATTTATTCGGATCTAGCACAGATACGCAGTATTTT	CASSGHLFGSSTDTQYF
TRBJ2-1	NA	13	NA	TRBV27	TGTGCCAGCCAAAGACTAGGCTACAATGAGCAGTTCTTC	CASQRLGYNEQFF
TRBJ2-3	TRBD2	15	NA	TRBV25-1	TGTGCCAGCAGTGACACGCGGGAGATGGTTGATACGCAGTATTTT	CASSDTREMVDTQYF
TRBJ2-7	NA	12	once	TRBV28	TGTGCCACCCTAGACCATTCCTACGAGCAGTACTTC	CATLDHSYEQYF
TRBJ2-2	TRBD2	15	once	TRBV11-2	TGTGCCAGCAGCTTAGGACTAGCGGGTACCGGGGAGCTGTTTTTT	CASSLGLAGTGELFF
TRBJ2-5	NA	14	NA	TRBV7-2	TGTGCCAGCAGCGAAGGCCAACAGAAAGAGACCCAGTACTTC	CASSEGQQKETQYF
TRBJ2-7	NA	14	NA	TRBV7-8	TGTGCCAGCAGCCCCACGGGACAAACGTACGAGCAGTACTTC	CASSPTGQTYEQYF